The clone carrying this TCR beta chain was observed many times. The target antigen is unknown. These data come from a study of T cell repertoires in cytomegalovirus infection. Study-wide points: The ex vivo response showed dominance by HLA-C-restricted CMV-specific TCR beta clonotypes.

Each CDR3 protein gets one entry after TCRdb re-called the reads with MiXCR. Found here are about 920,000 distinct CDR3 sequences, roughly 30% of them singletons; the top ten hold over 13%. The specimen comprised cultured CD8+ T cells from PBMCs, sampled from culture after CMV antigen stimulation. The receptor comes from a human donor in good health (CMV status not recorded). Some clones in this sample may be carry-over from other donors' samples.

CDR3 amino acids: CASSRKDYYGYTF. Here the CDR3 DNA reads TGTGCCAGCAGCCGCAAGGATTACTATGGCTACACCTTC. The V and J genes are TRBV7-2 and TRBJ1-2; D not certain. This CDR3 comprises 13 residues. The germline V gene has CDR1 SGHTA and CDR2 FQGNSA. Trimming removed 5 bases at V and 3 bases at J, with 10 bases between.